This T cell receptor beta chain is drawn from a study of blood T cell repertoires in COVID-19. At the level of the study: Samples of COVID-19 (acute and convalescent) were obtained from the United States, Italy and Spain. PBMCs, B-cell-depleted T cells, or T cells provided the cDNA or gDNA that made up the material.

V lost 7 bases to trimming and J lost 4 bases, with 9 bases between them. Germline V lookup: CDR1 MDHEN, CDR2 SYDVKM. The CDR3 contains 12 residues. Authors' methods: By means of reference gene primer amplification, nucleated cell counts were estimated. The assay was immunoSEQ multiplex PCR, and TCRdb's table has in-frame clones only and misses some. V, J and clone size reflect that table, while D and trimming were determined from the DNA. The sample lists approximately 100,000 clones, about 90% seen once, with 6.2% in the top ten. Input material: peripheral blood. The sequence derives from a human donor in a cohort sampled during active COVID-19. J is TRBJ2-3 and V is TRBV28; TRBD1 might be the D (5 bases). This CDR3 is CASKGVPDTQYF. CDR3 bases: TGTGCCAGCAAAGGGGTTCCAGATACGCAGTATTTT.